The 24 T cell receptor beta chains given below trace back to one sample, sequenced in a study of blood T cell repertoires in COVID-19 (dated by TCRdb to between 2020 and 2021). The library was produced with the immunoSEQ multiplex PCR assay. As stored in TCRdb, this immuneACCESS dataset retains in-frame rearrangements with V and J assigned. A fraction of the clones does not appear; measured against another copy, unresolved V genes explain less than half of the discrepancy, and the remainder lacks a known reason. This sample lists fewer than 300,000 clones; about 82% were detected once. About 5.1% of the sample lies in the top ten. Source material: peripheral blood. These receptors all stem from a man aged 45 to 65 with active or convalescent COVID-19.

This clone was seen just once. The genes are TRBV6-5 and TRBJ1-2; D remains unclear. CDR1 MNHEY and CDR2 SVGAGI come from the germline V gene. Trimming pared 2 bases from V and 10 bases from J, leaving 11 bases between. There are 12 residues in the CDR3. CDR3 region: CASSYVRGNYTF. CDR3 coding DNA: TGTGCCAGCAGTTACGTCCGGGGAAACTACACCTTC.

The rearrangement joins TRBV9 to TRBJ2-1; tentatively, D is TRBD2 (5 bases). This CDR3 comprises 13 residues. The germline V gene encodes CDR1 SGDLS and CDR2 YYNGEE. Trimming shortened V by 1 base and J by 6 bases, and 8 bases separated the two germline ends. CDR3 loop: CASSVTGSNEQFF. DNA of the CDR3: TGTGCCAGCAGCGTAACGGGATCCAATGAGCAGTTCTTC.

The chain uses TRBV28 and TRBJ1-5; D is undetermined. Germline-derived CDR1 and CDR2 are MDHEN and SYDVKM. Trimming pared 2 bases from V and 5 bases from J, leaving 13 bases between. The CDR3 is 15 amino acids. For the CDR3, the DNA is TGTGCCAGCAGTTTAGTTGGGCAGAGGGATCAGCCCCAGCATTTT. Translating gives CASSLVGQRDQPQHF.

This chain uses TRBV18 with TRBJ2-3; 8 positions agree with TRBD1. The V gene's germline CDR1 is KGHSH and CDR2 LQKENI. The CDR3 loop spans 15 amino acids. The V segment lost 2 bases and the J segment 1 base; nucleotides outside the gene matches: 2. DNA of the CDR3: TGTGCCAGCTCACCAGGACAGGGCGGCACAGATACGCAGTATTTT. Protein sequence: CASSPGQGGTDTQYF.

The chain carries TRBV30 and TRBJ2-1; 7 bases match TRBD1. The CDR3 consists of 15 residues. Germline V gives CDR1 GTSNPN, CDR2 SVGIG (reference sequence). After removal of 2 bases from V and 6 bases from J, the junction contained 10 bases not matched to a gene. The CDR3 region is CAWSLPPGQSNEQFF. DNA for the CDR3: TGTGCCTGGAGTCTTCCACCGGGACAGAGCAATGAGCAGTTCTTC.

This chain's CDR3 is CACRDSGANVLTF. Here the CDR3 DNA reads TGTGCCTGCCGGGACTCTGGGGCCAACGTCCTGACTTTC. The chain is built from TRBV30 and TRBJ2-6; possible D gene TRBD2, 5 bases. The CDR3 sequence is 13 residues long. Germline V gene data show CDR1 as GTSNPN and CDR2 as SVGIG (reference sequence). V lost 6 bases to trimming and J lost 0 bases, with 6 bases between them.

The chain recombines TRBV29-1 with TRBJ2-7; 10 bases fit TRBD1. This CDR3 has 13 amino acids. J was trimmed by 5 bases and V by 7 bases; bases with no gene match: 8. Per the germline V gene, CDR1 is SQVTM and CDR2 is ANQGSEA. CDR3 bases: TGCAGCGCCAGGACAGGGGGTGTGGACGAGCAGTACTTC. It yields the protein CSARTGGVDEQYF.

V gene TRBV11-2 combines with J gene TRBJ2-3, with a tentative D call TRBD2 (7 bases). CDR3 size: 18 residues. Germline values: CDR1 SGHAT, CDR2 FQNNGV. V lost 0 bases to trimming and J lost 1 base, with 17 bases between them. Written as DNA, the CDR3 is TGTGCCAGCAGCTTAGACCCCCTGGCGGGGGCGGGCACAGATACGCAGTATTTT. It specifies CASSLDPLAGAGTDTQYF.

The chain recombines TRBV5-1 with TRBJ2-3; D not certain. Germline V gene sequence: CDR1 SGHRS, CDR2 YFSETQ. The CDR3 runs to 15 residues. V lost 4 bases to trimming and J lost 0 bases, with 12 bases between them. The CDR3 DNA is TGCGCCAGCAGCCCCGGTGGGCCTAGCACAGATACGCAGTATTTT. Translation gives CASSPGGPSTDTQYF.

The chain links TRBV2 to TRBJ1-1; maybe TRBD1 (6 bases). CDR3 length equals 15 residues. Trimming stripped 7 bases from V and 8 bases from J, with 23 bases between. Germline CDR1 and CDR2: SNHLY and FYNNEI. CDR3 loop: CASTRGRGGTLEAFF. The DNA of the CDR3 is TGTGCCAGCACCCGCGGCAGGGGCGGAACATTGGAAGCTTTCTTT.

This clone has only a few counts. V gene TRBV2 combines with J gene TRBJ2-5; no firm D call. The CDR3 has 16 amino acids. The V gene lost 5 bases and the J gene lost 0 bases, with 16 bases spanning the gap. Germline CDR1 reads SNHLY; CDR2 reads FYNNEI. CDR3 residues: CASSRVGGPYQETQYF. CDR3 in DNA: TGTGCCAGCAGTCGGGTAGGCGGCCCGTACCAAGAGACCCAGTACTTC. The full variable domain, with the rest looked up from reference TRBV2 and TRBJ2-5, is EPEVTQTPSHQVTQMGQEVILRCVPISNHLYFYWYRQILGQKVEFLVSFYNNEISEKSEIFDDQFSVERPDGSNFTLKIRSTKLEDSAMYFCASSRVGGPYQETQYFGPGTRLLVL.

The chain is built from TRBV6-5 and TRBJ2-4; 10 bases match TRBD1. Germline CDR1 reads MNHEY; CDR2 reads SVGAGI. The trim removed 6 bases at V and 1 base at J, leaving 3 bases unmatched. This CDR3 comprises 15 residues. This chain's CDR3 is CASRDRGLAKNIQYF. CDR3 nucleotides: TGTGCCAGCAGGGACAGGGGGTTGGCCAAAAACATTCAGTACTTC.

This chain links TRBV2 with TRBJ2-7; D might be TRBD1 (6 bases). Germline V lookup: CDR1 SNHLY, CDR2 FYNNEI. The V end was cut by 7 bases, the J end by 3 bases, with 16 bases between. The CDR3 extends over 14 amino acids. CDR3 DNA: TGTGCCAGCAAGGGGGACGGCTTGTACTACGAGCAGTACTTC. Translation gives CASKGDGLYYEQYF.

This clone was counted a single time. V gene TRBV4-2 combines with J gene TRBJ1-1; 10 bases are a match to TRBD1. Germline-derived CDR1 and CDR2 are LGHNA and YNFKEQ. This CDR3 has 15 residues. Trimming took 1 base from V and 7 from J; bases not matched to a gene: 6. Here the CDR3 DNA reads TGTGCCAGCAGCCAAGCCTGGGACAGGGGTGGTGAAGCTTTCTTT. Translation: CASSQAWDRGGEAFF.

This clone has a handful of counts. V and J are TRBV18 and TRBJ1-6, with D maybe TRBD1 (6 bases). Trimming took off 2 bases at V and 0 bases at J, with 11 bases between the two ends. The CDR3 is 17 residues long. The V gene's germline CDR1 is KGHSH and CDR2 LQKENI. CDR3 sequence reads: CASSPTGFSSYNSPLHF. The CDR3 DNA is TGTGCCAGCTCACCAACAGGGTTCAGCTCCTATAATTCACCCCTCCACTTT.

The V and J genes are TRBV18 and TRBJ1-2; 7 bases map to TRBD1. There are 14 residues in the CDR3. Germline-derived CDR1 and CDR2 are KGHSH and LQKENI. The V and J ends lost 4 bases and 2 bases, in that order; junction bases with no gene match: 4. The DNA of the CDR3 is TGTGCCAGCTCACGCCAGGGGGTAAACTATGGCTACACCTTC. Protein product: CASSRQGVNYGYTF.

This clone showed up just once. This chain links TRBV9 with TRBJ2-5; TRBD2 agrees at 7 bases. CDR1 is SGDLS and CDR2 is YYNGEE in the germline V gene. V dropped 1 base and J dropped 5; count of bases not matched to a gene: 11. There are 16 residues in the CDR3. CDR3 DNA: TGTGCCAGCAGCGTAACCCAATTCGGGAGGATTGAGACCCAGTACTTC. Its protein is CASSVTQFGRIETQYF.

V gene TRBV20-1 combines with J gene TRBJ1-4; the match to TRBD1 covers 7 bases. The CDR3 has 15 residues. V was pared by 3 bases and J by 8 bases, with 12 bases of the junction left unmatched. Germline CDR1 DFQATT, CDR2 SNEGSKA (reference sequence). CDR3 in DNA: TGCAGTGCTAGTCCGCCACAGGGGATCGGGGAAAAACTGTTTTTT. Translated: CSASPPQGIGEKLFF.

About this clone: A read error may produce the germline difference seen at one junction end. The chain couples TRBV6-7 to TRBJ2-7, with 13 bases matching TRBD2. TRBV6-7 is classed as an ORF, of uncertain function. The CDR3 is made up of 12 amino acids. The CDR3 sequence is CASSPGLAGPNF. DNA of the CDR3: TGTGCCAGCAGCCCGGGACTAGCGGGGCCTAACTTC.

The J gene is TRBJ1-2, the V gene TRBV19; no definite D call. Trimming stripped 2 bases from V and 4 bases from J, with 8 bases between. The germline V gene encodes CDR1 LNHDA and CDR2 SQIVND (reference sequence). The length of the CDR3 is 13 residues. CDR3 bases: TGTGCCAGTAGTATAACACAGACCTATGGCTACACCTTC. Protein product: CASSITQTYGYTF.

J is TRBJ2-2 and V is TRBV28; 9 bases match TRBD2. V shed 4 bases, J shed 5 bases, and the junction held 5 bases outside the gene matches. Germline V gene sequence: CDR1 MDHEN, CDR2 SYDVKM. This CDR3 contains 15 residues. The DNA for the CDR3 is TGTGCCAGCAGTTACGGACTAGCGAGAACCGGGGAGCTGTTTTTT. Translation gives CASSYGLARTGELFF.

This chain joins TRBV4-1 and TRBJ1-4; 7 bases are shared with TRBD1. This CDR3 comprises 16 residues. Per germline, CDR1 MGHRA and CDR2 YSYEKL. Unmatched junction bases numbered 12, after V lost 4 bases and J lost 7 bases. In DNA form, the CDR3 reads TGCGCCAGCAGCCCCAGCCAGGACAGGTCGAGTGAAAAACTGTTTTTT. Translated, it gives CASSPSQDRSSEKLFF.

V and J are TRBV5-6 and TRBJ2-7; weak D call: TRBD1 (6 bases). V was clipped by 0 bases and J by 3 bases, with 16 bases between them. The length of the CDR3 is 16 residues. Germline V lookup: CDR1 SGHDT, CDR2 YYEEEE. CDR3 sequence reads: CASSLVKQGRDYEQYF. DNA of the CDR3: TGTGCCAGCAGCTTGGTGAAACAGGGTAGGGACTACGAGCAGTACTTC.

The genes are TRBV5-4 and TRBJ2-1; 11 bases agree with TRBD1. This CDR3 is 14 amino acids long. V was pared by 4 bases and J by 10 bases, with 7 bases of the junction left unmatched. Germline values: CDR1 SGHNT, CDR2 YYREEE (reference sequence). The CDR3 here is CASSVGQGALEQFF. CDR3 nucleotides: TGTGCCAGCAGCGTTGGACAGGGGGCGCTGGAGCAGTTCTTC. The whole variable domain, remainder taken from reference TRBV5-4 and TRBJ2-1, is ETGVTQSPTHLIKTRGQQVTLRCSSQSGHNTVSWYQQALGQGPQFIFQYYREEENGRGNFPPRFSGLQFPNYSSELNVNALELDDSALYLCASSVGQGALEQFFGPGTRLTVL.